Listed below are T cell receptor beta chains from one sample, sequenced in a study of blood T cell repertoires in COVID-19. Only in-frame clones appear in the TCRdb table, and some are missing; sequencing was by immunoSEQ multiplex PCR. The profile shows tens of thousands of clones, around 81% of them singletons. The sequenced material came from peripheral blood. These receptors were taken from a human donor in a cohort sampled during active COVID-19. The CDR3 runs from the conserved cysteine through the conserved F or W. D genes are given only for firm matches. The listing skips clone size in some rows; elsewhere it reads once, few, many or a size class.

abundance: -
v_gene: TRBV5-1
d_gene: TRBD2
j_gene: TRBJ2-2
CDR3aa: CASDLGGGPSGELFF
CDR3nt: TGCGCCAGCGATCTTGGGGGAGGGCCCTCCGGGGAGCTGTTTTTT

abundance: -
v_gene: TRBV4-1
d_gene: -
j_gene: TRBJ2-7
CDR3aa: CASSQVELSYEQYF
CDR3nt: TGCGCCAGCAGCCAAGTGGAGTTGTCCTACGAGCAGTACTTC

abundance: few
v_gene: TRBV7-9
d_gene: -
j_gene: TRBJ2-7
CDR3aa: CASSPAGTEQYF
CDR3nt: TGTGCCAGCAGCCCGGCGGGGACCGAGCAGTACTTC

abundance: -
v_gene: TRBV7-2
d_gene: -
j_gene: TRBJ1-5
CDR3aa: CASSLGGNSNQPQHF
CDR3nt: TGTGCCAGCAGCTTAGGAGGAAATAGCAATCAGCCCCAGCATTTT

abundance: -
v_gene: TRBV27
d_gene: -
j_gene: TRBJ1-1
CDR3aa: CASSNTGTEAFF
CDR3nt: TGTGCCAGCAGTAATACGGGGACTGAAGCTTTCTTT

abundance: -
v_gene: TRBV14
d_gene: TRBD1
j_gene: TRBJ2-1
CDR3aa: CASSHPLWAPPGQNFYNEQFF
CDR3nt: TGTGCCAGCAGCCACCCCCTTTGGGCCCCTCCGGGACAGAACTTTTACAATGAGCAGTTCTTC

abundance: -
v_gene: TRBV9
d_gene: TRBD1
j_gene: TRBJ2-3
CDR3aa: CASSGTGADTQYF
CDR3nt: TGTGCCAGCAGCGGTACAGGGGCAGATACGCAGTATTTT

abundance: -
v_gene: TRBV29-1
d_gene: -
j_gene: TRBJ2-5
CDR3aa: CSSQGWETQYF
CDR3nt: TGCAGCTCTCAGGGTTGGGAGACCCAGTACTTC

abundance: -
v_gene: TRBV11-1
d_gene: TRBD1
j_gene: TRBJ1-2
CDR3aa: CASSLVGQSHTF
CDR3nt: TGTGCCAGCAGCTTAGTGGGACAGAGCCACACCTTC

abundance: -
v_gene: TRBV28
d_gene: -
j_gene: TRBJ2-1
CDR3aa: CASSYYQRQNNEQFF
CDR3nt: TGTGCCAGCAGTTATTACCAGAGACAGAACAATGAGCAGTTCTTC

abundance: -
v_gene: TRBV5-1
d_gene: TRBD1
j_gene: TRBJ1-1
CDR3aa: CASSLAGGSEAFF
CDR3nt: TGCGCCAGCAGCTTGGCAGGGGGCAGCGAGGCTTTCTTT

abundance: few
v_gene: TRBV5-1
d_gene: TRBD1
j_gene: TRBJ1-2
CDR3aa: CASSWPPPGQGPPGYGYTF
CDR3nt: TGCGCCAGCAGCTGGCCCCCCCCGGGACAGGGCCCTCCCGGGTATGGCTACACCTTC

abundance: -
v_gene: TRBV6-6
d_gene: -
j_gene: TRBJ1-3
CDR3aa: CASSYLDTRSGNTIYF
CDR3nt: TGTGCCAGCAGTTACCTGGACACCCGCTCTGGAAACACCATATATTTT

abundance: -
v_gene: TRBV19
d_gene: TRBD1
j_gene: TRBJ1-1
CDR3aa: CASSPRQGMNTEAFF
CDR3nt: TGTGCCAGTAGTCCCCGACAGGGTATGAACACTGAAGCTTTCTTT

abundance: few
v_gene: TRBV4-3
d_gene: -
j_gene: TRBJ1-5
CDR3aa: CASSQGGRRQPQHF
CDR3nt: TGCGCCAGCAGCCAAGGGGGGAGGCGTCAGCCCCAGCATTTT

abundance: -
v_gene: TRBV7-6
d_gene: TRBD2
j_gene: TRBJ2-2
CDR3aa: CASSLDPGGDTGELFF
CDR3nt: TGTGCCAGCAGCTTAGACCCCGGGGGGGACACCGGGGAGCTGTTTTTT

abundance: -
v_gene: TRBV11-2
d_gene: TRBD1
j_gene: TRBJ2-2
CDR3aa: CASTVAETGAGELFF
CDR3nt: TGTGCCAGCACCGTAGCCGAGACAGGGGCCGGGGAGCTGTTTTTT

abundance: -
v_gene: TRBV6-2/TRBV6-3
d_gene: -
j_gene: TRBJ1-1
CDR3aa: CASSYNRNTEAFF
CDR3nt: TGTGCCAGCAGTTATAATAGGAACACTGAAGCTTTCTTT

abundance: once
v_gene: TRBV29-1
d_gene: -
j_gene: TRBJ2-5
CDR3aa: CSVDGVQETQYF
CDR3nt: TGCAGCGTTGACGGGGTCCAGGAGACCCAGTACTTC

abundance: -
v_gene: TRBV29-1
d_gene: -
j_gene: TRBJ1-3
CDR3aa: CSVPGPRGNTIYF
CDR3nt: TGCAGCGTTCCGGGTCCTCGGGGAAACACCATATATTTT

abundance: once
v_gene: TRBV11-2
d_gene: -
j_gene: TRBJ2-2
CDR3aa: CASSLGPISGELFF
CDR3nt: TGTGCCAGCAGCTTAGGTCCAATTTCCGGGGAGCTGTTTTTT

abundance: -
v_gene: TRBV7-2
d_gene: TRBD2
j_gene: TRBJ2-7
CDR3aa: CASSPSGGAIYEQYF
CDR3nt: TGTGCCAGCAGCCCGAGCGGGGGGGCAATCTACGAGCAGTACTTC

abundance: many
v_gene: TRBV28
d_gene: -
j_gene: TRBJ1-3
CDR3aa: CASSPEGNTIYF
CDR3nt: TGTGCCAGCAGTCCGGAGGGAAACACCATATATTTT

abundance: few
v_gene: TRBV3-1/TRBV3-2
d_gene: -
j_gene: TRBJ1-1
CDR3aa: CASSAGFEAFF
CDR3nt: TGTGCCAGCAGCGCCGGGTTTGAAGCTTTCTTT

abundance: -
v_gene: TRBV6-5
d_gene: -
j_gene: TRBJ2-1
CDR3aa: CASRTTPDKRDEQFF
CDR3nt: TGTGCCAGCAGAACCACCCCGGACAAGCGGGATGAGCAGTTCTTC

abundance: -
v_gene: TRBV2
d_gene: -
j_gene: TRBJ1-1
CDR3aa: CASSEAGLRYTEAFF
CDR3nt: TGTGCCAGCAGTGAAGCAGGACTCCGGTACACTGAAGCTTTCTTT

abundance: once
v_gene: TRBV4-1
d_gene: -
j_gene: TRBJ2-7
CDR3aa: CASSQGGTGSYEQYF
CDR3nt: TGCGCCAGCAGCCAAGGAGGCACAGGTTCCTACGAGCAGTACTTC